These 4 T cell receptor beta chains were sequenced from one sample in a study of blood T cell repertoires in COVID-19. TCRdb's copy holds only in-frame clones and misses some; the assay was immunoSEQ multiplex PCR. The sample holds 60,000 to 70,000 clones, about 81% seen once. Sequencing was carried out using peripheral blood. All receptors derive from a man older than 75 with acute or convalescent COVID-19.

Of note for this clone: At one of its ends the junction is not consistent with the germline gene, which may arise from a read error. The sample carries other DNA sequences with the same CDR3. The chain links TRBV5-4 to TRBJ1-2; 9 bases match TRBD1. Per germline, CDR1 SGHNT and CDR2 YYREEE (reference sequence). This CDR3 comprises 14 residues. CDR3 in amino acids: CASSLTGGNYGYTF. The CDR3 coding sequence is TGTGCCAGCAGCTTGACAGGGGGCAACTATGGCTATACCTTC.

This rearrangement joins TRBV6-5 to TRBJ2-3; TRBD1 agrees at 10 bases. The junction had 6 bases not matched to a gene; V was cut back by 5 bases and J by 4 bases. This CDR3 comprises 15 residues. CDR1 MNHEY and CDR2 SVGAGI come from the germline V gene. This CDR3 reads CASSLQGQGSDTQYF. In nucleotides, the CDR3 is TGTGCCAGCAGTCTGCAGGGACAGGGGTCAGATACGCAGTATTTT.

This rearrangement joins TRBV29-1 to TRBJ1-1, with a possible D match to TRBD1 (5 bases). The CDR3 is 13 amino acids. Germline V CDR1 and CDR2: SQVTM, ANQGSEA. With 3 bases removed from V and 3 bases from J, the gap between germline ends came to 11 bases. The CDR3 nucleotides are TGCAGCGTTGATGGGGCCCTAGACACTGAAGCTTTCTTT. This sequence encodes CSVDGALDTEAFF.

V and J are TRBV30 and TRBJ1-1; no firm D call. There are 11 residues in the CDR3. V lost 2 bases and J lost 6, with 7 bases in between. Germline V lookup: CDR1 GTSNPN, CDR2 SVGIG (reference sequence). CDR3 protein: CAWSQSAEAFF. The CDR3 bases are TGTGCCTGGAGTCAATCGGCTGAAGCTTTCTTT.